The rows below give T cell receptor beta chains drawn from one sample of a study of blood T cell repertoires in COVID-19. Method: immunoSEQ multiplex PCR; TCRdb's copy keeps in-frame clones and lacks some. The sample has about 90,000 clones; about 87% are singletons. The sequenced material came from peripheral blood. The origin of the receptors is a man aged 60 to 75 with acute or convalescent COVID-19. Both conserved end residues are part of each CDR3. The order of the fields is J gene, V gene, clone size, D gene, CDR3 length, CDR3 protein, CDR3 DNA. The D gene is left open where the match is weak. Clone size is stated in some rows and not others, as once, few, many or a class when expanded.

j_gene: TRBJ2-7
v_gene: TRBV2
abundance: .
d_gene: TRBD1
len: 13
CDR3aa: CGSTRDSSYEQYF
CDR3nt: TGTGGCAGCACCCGGGACAGCTCCTACGAGCAGTACTTC

j_gene: TRBJ1-1
v_gene: TRBV6-5
abundance: .
d_gene: TRBD1
len: 15
CDR3aa: CASAFGTGRDTEAFF
CDR3nt: TGTGCCAGCGCCTTCGGGACAGGGAGGGACACTGAAGCTTTCTTT

j_gene: TRBJ2-7
v_gene: TRBV28
abundance: .
d_gene: TRBD1
len: 13
CDR3aa: CATYTGGPGEQYF
CDR3nt: TGTGCCACCTATACAGGGGGCCCGGGCGAGCAGTACTTC

j_gene: TRBJ2-3
v_gene: TRBV12-3/TRBV12-4
abundance: .
d_gene: .
len: 11
CDR3aa: CASSLRDTQYF
CDR3nt: TGTGCCAGCAGTTTGAGAGATACGCAGTATTTT

j_gene: TRBJ2-2
v_gene: TRBV18
abundance: .
d_gene: .
len: 16
CDR3aa: CASSPRVTVPTGELFF
CDR3nt: TGTGCCAGCTCACCACGGGTGACAGTTCCCACCGGGGAGCTGTTTTTT

j_gene: TRBJ1-3
v_gene: TRBV14
abundance: .
d_gene: TRBD1
len: 15
CDR3aa: CARKEGASSGNTIYF
CDR3nt: TGTGCTCGCAAGGAGGGGGCCTCCTCTGGAAACACCATATATTTT

j_gene: TRBJ1-1
v_gene: TRBV9
abundance: .
d_gene: .
len: 15
CDR3aa: CASSGGGAGNTEAFF
CDR3nt: TGTGCCAGCAGCGGAGGGGGAGCCGGGAACACTGAAGCTTTCTTT

j_gene: TRBJ1-1
v_gene: TRBV28
abundance: .
d_gene: TRBD1
len: 16
CDR3aa: CASSLRQGPMNTEAFF
CDR3nt: TGTGCCAGCAGTCTCCGACAGGGGCCCATGAACACTGAAGCTTTCTTT

j_gene: TRBJ1-4
v_gene: TRBV5-1
abundance: .
d_gene: .
len: 17
CDR3aa: CASSSDSLSSTNEKLFF
CDR3nt: TGCGCCAGCAGCTCAGACAGCCTCTCGTCAACTAATGAAAAACTGTTTTTT

j_gene: TRBJ1-1
v_gene: TRBV5-1
abundance: .
d_gene: TRBD1
len: 14
CDR3aa: CASSPGTANTEAFF
CDR3nt: TGCGCCAGCAGCCCCGGGACAGCGAACACTGAAGCTTTCTTT

j_gene: TRBJ1-6
v_gene: TRBV30
abundance: .
d_gene: TRBD1
len: 14
CDR3aa: CAWSPQGAHSPLHF
CDR3nt: TGTGCCTGGAGCCCACAGGGGGCCCATTCACCCCTCCACTTT

j_gene: TRBJ1-2
v_gene: TRBV4-1
abundance: .
d_gene: TRBD1
len: 16
CDR3aa: CASSQDGTVSRYGYTF
CDR3nt: TGCGCCAGCAGCCAAGACGGGACAGTTTCTCGCTATGGCTACACCTTC

j_gene: TRBJ1-6
v_gene: TRBV18
abundance: once
d_gene: TRBD1
len: 14
CDR3aa: CASSWDRDNSPLHF
CDR3nt: TGTGCCAGCTCCTGGGACAGGGATAATTCACCCCTCCACTTT

j_gene: TRBJ2-1
v_gene: TRBV24-1
abundance: .
d_gene: TRBD2
len: 18
CDR3aa: CATSDGTSGVPSYNEQFF
CDR3nt: TGTGCCACCAGTGACGGAACTAGCGGAGTCCCCTCCTACAATGAGCAGTTCTTC

j_gene: TRBJ2-1
v_gene: TRBV7-9
abundance: .
d_gene: TRBD1
len: 16
CDR3aa: CASRSDRGSSYNEQFF
CDR3nt: TGTGCCAGCAGAAGCGACAGGGGGAGCTCCTACAATGAGCAGTTCTTC

j_gene: TRBJ1-5
v_gene: TRBV5-4
abundance: .
d_gene: .
len: 14
CDR3aa: CASSLRGGNQPQHF
CDR3nt: TGTGCCAGCAGCTTGAGAGGGGGTAATCAGCCCCAGCATTTT

j_gene: TRBJ1-1
v_gene: TRBV19
abundance: .
d_gene: .
len: 15
CDR3aa: CASSSPGSMNTEAFF
CDR3nt: TGTGCCAGTAGTTCCCCCGGTAGTATGAACACTGAAGCTTTCTTT

j_gene: TRBJ1-1
v_gene: TRBV9
abundance: .
d_gene: .
len: 14
CDR3aa: CASSPRQHDTEAFF
CDR3nt: TGTGCCAGCAGCCCCCGACAGCACGACACTGAAGCTTTCTTT

j_gene: TRBJ1-1
v_gene: TRBV6-5
abundance: .
d_gene: .
len: 14
CDR3aa: CASSYSTVDTEAFF
CDR3nt: TGTGCCAGCAGTTACTCCACAGTAGACACTGAAGCTTTCTTT

j_gene: TRBJ1-1
v_gene: TRBV28
abundance: .
d_gene: .
len: 14
CDR3aa: CASSSRALNTEAFF
CDR3nt: TGTGCCAGCAGTTCCAGGGCCTTGAACACTGAAGCTTTCTTT

j_gene: TRBJ1-2
v_gene: TRBV6-5
abundance: .
d_gene: .
len: 13
CDR3aa: CASRLDWAGGYTF
CDR3nt: TGTGCCAGCAGGCTCGATTGGGCGGGAGGCTACACCTTC

j_gene: TRBJ2-7
v_gene: TRBV11-2
abundance: once
d_gene: .
len: 15
CDR3aa: CASSLVSGTEDEQYF
CDR3nt: TGTGCCAGCAGCTTAGTTTCTGGGACTGAGGACGAGCAGTACTTC

j_gene: TRBJ1-5
v_gene: TRBV7-9
abundance: once
d_gene: .
len: 14
CDR3aa: CASSPVGENQPQHF
CDR3nt: TGTGCCAGCAGCCCGGTAGGAGAGAATCAGCCCCAGCATTTT

j_gene: TRBJ2-2
v_gene: TRBV11-2
abundance: once
d_gene: .
len: 15
CDR3aa: CASSLSGQNTGELFF
CDR3nt: TGTGCCAGCAGCTTATCCGGACAGAACACCGGGGAGCTGTTTTTT

j_gene: TRBJ2-5
v_gene: TRBV24-1
abundance: .
d_gene: .
len: 12
CDR3aa: CATSEGGETQYF
CDR3nt: TGTGCCACCAGTGAGGGGGGAGAGACCCAGTACTTC

j_gene: TRBJ2-7
v_gene: TRBV5-6
abundance: .
d_gene: TRBD1
len: 13
CDR3aa: CASSSTGFYEQYF
CDR3nt: TGTGCCAGCAGCTCGACAGGGTTCTACGAGCAGTACTTC

j_gene: TRBJ2-7
v_gene: TRBV19
abundance: .
d_gene: .
len: 15
CDR3aa: CASSIVHSGLREQYF
CDR3nt: TGTGCCAGTAGTATAGTTCACTCAGGGCTCCGCGAGCAGTACTTC

j_gene: TRBJ2-3
v_gene: TRBV7-3
abundance: .
d_gene: TRBD2
len: 18
CDR3aa: CASSFQSVAAGLGDTQYF
CDR3nt: TGTGCCAGCAGCTTTCAGTCGGTGGCAGCGGGGTTGGGAGATACGCAGTATTTT

j_gene: TRBJ1-5
v_gene: TRBV12-3/TRBV12-4
abundance: .
d_gene: .
len: 13
CDR3aa: CASSSGKDQPQHF
CDR3nt: TGTGCCAGCAGCTCCGGGAAGGATCAGCCCCAGCATTTT

j_gene: TRBJ2-1
v_gene: TRBV9
abundance: .
d_gene: TRBD2
len: 19
CDR3aa: CASSDSGLAVFPGYNEQFF
CDR3nt: TGTGCCAGCAGCGACTCAGGACTAGCGGTCTTTCCTGGGTACAATGAGCAGTTCTTC

j_gene: TRBJ1-4
v_gene: TRBV5-1
abundance: once
d_gene: .
len: 15
CDR3aa: CASSLAFRNGEKLFF
CDR3nt: TGCGCCAGCAGCTTGGCATTCAGGAATGGAGAAAAACTGTTTTTT

j_gene: TRBJ2-2
v_gene: TRBV11-2
abundance: .
d_gene: TRBD2
len: 14
CDR3aa: CASSFGGGERELFF
CDR3nt: TGTGCCAGCAGCTTCGGCGGGGGGGAACGGGAGCTGTTTTTT

j_gene: TRBJ2-6
v_gene: TRBV27
abundance: .
d_gene: TRBD1
len: 19
CDR3aa: CASSLGARQGVPGANVLTF
CDR3nt: TGTGCCAGCAGTTTAGGGGCGAGACAGGGGGTTCCTGGGGCCAACGTCCTGACTTTC

j_gene: TRBJ2-3
v_gene: TRBV29-1
abundance: .
d_gene: TRBD2
len: 15
CDR3aa: CSVELAGGSTDTQYF
CDR3nt: TGCAGCGTTGAACTAGCGGGGGGATCCACAGATACGCAGTATTTT

j_gene: TRBJ2-3
v_gene: TRBV6-5
abundance: .
d_gene: .
len: 14
CDR3aa: CASSATTLPDTQYF
CDR3nt: TGTGCCAGCAGCGCGACCACACTACCAGATACGCAGTATTTT

j_gene: TRBJ2-2
v_gene: TRBV3-1/TRBV3-2
abundance: .
d_gene: .
len: 14
CDR3aa: CASSQNPDTGELFF
CDR3nt: TGTGCCAGCAGCCAAAATCCAGACACCGGGGAGCTGTTTTTT

j_gene: TRBJ1-4
v_gene: TRBV6-5
abundance: .
d_gene: .
len: 15
CDR3aa: CASRGQQGGGEKLFF
CDR3nt: TGTGCCAGCAGGGGACAACAGGGTGGGGGTGAAAAACTGTTTTTT

j_gene: TRBJ1-2
v_gene: TRBV9
abundance: few
d_gene: .
len: 14
CDR3aa: CASSEGRGGYGYTF
CDR3nt: TGTGCCAGCAGCGAGGGGCGGGGTGGCTATGGCTACACCTTC

j_gene: TRBJ2-1
v_gene: TRBV6-2/TRBV6-3
abundance: .
d_gene: TRBD1
len: 16
CDR3aa: CASSYNRGPTYNEQFF
CDR3nt: TGTGCCAGCAGTTACAACAGGGGTCCTACTTACAATGAGCAGTTCTTC

j_gene: TRBJ2-1
v_gene: TRBV24-1
abundance: .
d_gene: TRBD1
len: 16
CDR3aa: CATSDTLRGNYNEQFF
CDR3nt: TGTGCCACCAGTGACACCCTCAGGGGGAACTACAATGAGCAGTTCTTC

j_gene: TRBJ2-4
v_gene: TRBV10-3
abundance: .
d_gene: .
len: 13
CDR3aa: CAISGGGQNIQYF
CDR3nt: TGTGCCATCAGTGGCGGCGGGCAAAACATTCAGTACTTC

j_gene: TRBJ1-6
v_gene: TRBV5-1
abundance: .
d_gene: TRBD1
len: 18
CDR3aa: CASSGWTGDYYYNSPLHF
CDR3nt: TGCGCCAGCAGCGGATGGACAGGGGATTATTATTATAATTCACCCCTCCACTTT

j_gene: TRBJ1-2
v_gene: TRBV24-1
abundance: .
d_gene: .
len: 13
CDR3aa: CATSVNGNYGYTF
CDR3nt: TGTGCCACCAGTGTAAACGGGAACTATGGCTACACCTTC

j_gene: TRBJ1-1
v_gene: TRBV27
abundance: .
d_gene: .
len: 18
CDR3aa: CASSLDPRRGGPSTEAFF
CDR3nt: TGTGCCAGCAGTCTAGACCCACGCCGGGGGGGACCCAGCACTGAAGCTTTCTTT

j_gene: TRBJ1-6
v_gene: TRBV5-1
abundance: .
d_gene: .
len: 16
CDR3aa: CASSLQGSSYNSPLHF
CDR3nt: TGCGCCAGCAGCTTGCAAGGGAGCTCCTATAATTCACCCCTCCACTTT

j_gene: TRBJ1-3
v_gene: TRBV9
abundance: once
d_gene: .
len: 14
CDR3aa: CASSATGTGNTIYF
CDR3nt: TGTGCCAGCAGCGCTACAGGGACTGGAAACACCATATATTTT

j_gene: TRBJ2-5
v_gene: TRBV6-5
abundance: once
d_gene: .
len: 15
CDR3aa: CASSYNSGLGETQYF
CDR3nt: TGTGCCAGCAGTTACAACTCGGGACTTGGGGAGACCCAGTACTTC

j_gene: TRBJ2-1
v_gene: TRBV6-5
abundance: .
d_gene: TRBD2
len: 14
CDR3aa: CASSLAGGYNEQFF
CDR3nt: TGTGCCAGCAGTTTAGCGGGGGGGTACAATGAGCAGTTCTTC

j_gene: TRBJ2-7
v_gene: TRBV29-1
abundance: .
d_gene: TRBD2
len: 15
CDR3aa: CSVSLLAGGTYEQYF
CDR3nt: TGCAGCGTTTCCCTTCTAGCGGGAGGAACCTACGAGCAGTACTTC

j_gene: TRBJ2-3
v_gene: TRBV7-9
abundance: .
d_gene: TRBD1
len: 14
CDR3aa: CASSFGTVGDTQYF
CDR3nt: TGTGCCAGCAGCTTTGGGACAGTGGGAGATACGCAGTATTTT

j_gene: TRBJ2-2
v_gene: TRBV7-2
abundance: few
d_gene: .
len: 16
CDR3aa: CASSLESLLNTGELFF
CDR3nt: TGTGCCAGCAGCTTAGAGAGCCTACTCAACACCGGGGAGCTGTTTTTT

j_gene: TRBJ2-5
v_gene: TRBV10-3
abundance: .
d_gene: TRBD1
len: 14
CDR3aa: CAISLRQGLETQYF
CDR3nt: TGTGCCATCAGTTTGAGACAGGGATTGGAGACCCAGTACTTC

j_gene: TRBJ1-1
v_gene: TRBV21-1
abundance: .
d_gene: .
len: 15
CDR3aa: CASRYLTRCRTEAFF
CDR3nt: TGTGCCAGCAGGTACTTAACGAGGTGTCGGACTGAAGCTTTCTTT

j_gene: TRBJ2-6
v_gene: TRBV7-9
abundance: once
d_gene: .
len: 15
CDR3aa: CASDGSLVGANVLTF
CDR3nt: TGTGCCAGTGACGGGTCCCTAGTAGGGGCCAACGTCCTGACTTTC

j_gene: TRBJ1-1
v_gene: TRBV3-1/TRBV3-2
abundance: .
d_gene: TRBD1
len: 15
CDR3aa: CASSQAGTGGIEAFF
CDR3nt: TGTGCCAGCAGCCAAGCCGGGACAGGGGGCATTGAAGCTTTCTTT

j_gene: TRBJ1-2
v_gene: TRBV6-1
abundance: .
d_gene: .
len: 14
CDR3aa: CASSEVSGSYGYTF
CDR3nt: TGTGCCAGCAGTGAAGTGTCGGGGAGCTACGGCTACACCTTC

j_gene: TRBJ2-7
v_gene: TRBV5-1
abundance: .
d_gene: TRBD1
len: 16
CDR3aa: CASSLAGQGLPYEQYF
CDR3nt: TGCGCCAGCAGCTTGGCGGGACAGGGACTGCCCTACGAGCAGTACTTC

j_gene: TRBJ2-2
v_gene: TRBV7-3
abundance: once
d_gene: .
len: 14
CDR3aa: CASSLFSPAGELFF
CDR3nt: TGTGCCAGCAGCTTATTTAGCCCCGCCGGGGAGCTGTTTTTT

j_gene: TRBJ2-1
v_gene: TRBV10-1
abundance: .
d_gene: .
len: 15
CDR3aa: CASSESGRLKDEQFF
CDR3nt: TGCGCCAGCAGTGAGTCAGGCAGGCTAAAAGATGAGCAGTTCTTC

j_gene: TRBJ1-1
v_gene: TRBV7-3
abundance: .
d_gene: .
len: 13
CDR3aa: CASSWGQGTEAFF
CDR3nt: TGTGCCAGCAGCTGGGGGCAAGGGACTGAAGCTTTCTTT